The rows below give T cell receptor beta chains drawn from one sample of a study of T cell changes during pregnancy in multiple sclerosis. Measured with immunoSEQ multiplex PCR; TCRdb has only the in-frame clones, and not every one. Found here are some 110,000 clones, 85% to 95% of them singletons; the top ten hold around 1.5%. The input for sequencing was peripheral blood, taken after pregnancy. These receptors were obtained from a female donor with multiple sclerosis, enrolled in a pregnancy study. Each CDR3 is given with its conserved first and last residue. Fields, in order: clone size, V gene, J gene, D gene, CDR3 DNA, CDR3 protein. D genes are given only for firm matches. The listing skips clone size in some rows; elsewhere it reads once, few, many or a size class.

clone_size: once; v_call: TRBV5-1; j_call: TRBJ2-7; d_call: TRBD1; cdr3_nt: TGCGCCAGCAGCTTGGCAAGGTCAGGGGGCAGGTACGAGCAGTACTTC; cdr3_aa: CASSLARSGGRYEQYF
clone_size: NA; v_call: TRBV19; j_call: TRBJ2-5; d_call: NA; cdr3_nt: TGTGCCAGTAGTATTTACAACGGGTTTGGGGAGACCCAGTACTTC; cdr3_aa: CASSIYNGFGETQYF
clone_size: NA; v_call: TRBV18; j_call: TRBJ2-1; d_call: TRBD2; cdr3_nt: TGTGCCAGCTCACCACTAGCGGGAGAGCAGTTCTTC; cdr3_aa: CASSPLAGEQFF
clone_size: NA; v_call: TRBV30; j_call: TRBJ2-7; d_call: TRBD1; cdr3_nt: TGTGCCTGGAGTGTTGCGGACAGGGGGACGGACGAGCAGTACTTC; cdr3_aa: CAWSVADRGTDEQYF
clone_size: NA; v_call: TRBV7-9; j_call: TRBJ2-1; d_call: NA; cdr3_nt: TGTGCCAGCAGCTTAGGGGCCCTTGCGGGGATAAACAATGAGCAGTTCTTC; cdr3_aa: CASSLGALAGINNEQFF
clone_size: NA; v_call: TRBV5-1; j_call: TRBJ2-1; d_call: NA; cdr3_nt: TGCGCCAGCAGCTTGCCCTCAGGCTACAATGAGCAGTTCTTC; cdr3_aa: CASSLPSGYNEQFF
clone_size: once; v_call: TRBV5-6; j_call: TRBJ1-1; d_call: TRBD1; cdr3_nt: TGTGCCAGCAGCCCTAAGACAGGGTTGAACACTGAAGCTTTCTTT; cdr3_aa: CASSPKTGLNTEAFF
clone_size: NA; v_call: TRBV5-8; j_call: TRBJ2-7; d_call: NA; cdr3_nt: TGTGCCAGCAGCCGAAGACAGGCCCCCTACGAGCAGTACTTC; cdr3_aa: CASSRRQAPYEQYF
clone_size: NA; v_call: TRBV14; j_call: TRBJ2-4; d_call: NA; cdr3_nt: TGTGCCAGCAGCCAAGAGGGCGGGCTAAACATTCAGTACTTC; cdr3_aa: CASSQEGGLNIQYF
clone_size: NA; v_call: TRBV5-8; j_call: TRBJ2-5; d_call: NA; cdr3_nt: TGTGCCAGCAGCTCCCGACTAGTACGGAATCGAGAGACCCAGTACTTC; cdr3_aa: CASSSRLVRNRETQYF
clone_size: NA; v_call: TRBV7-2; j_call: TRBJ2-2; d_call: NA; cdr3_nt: TGTGCCAGCAGCCGGGGGACCGGGGAGCTGTTTTTT; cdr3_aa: CASSRGTGELFF
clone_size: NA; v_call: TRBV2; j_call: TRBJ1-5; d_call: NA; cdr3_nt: TGTGCCAGCACAGCAGACGGAGTTGGCCAGCCCCAGCATTTT; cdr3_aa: CASTADGVGQPQHF
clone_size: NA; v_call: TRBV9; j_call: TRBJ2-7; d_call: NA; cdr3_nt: TGTGCCAGCAGCGTAGACGCGGCGGCCGACTCCTACGAGCAGTACTTC; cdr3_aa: CASSVDAAADSYEQYF
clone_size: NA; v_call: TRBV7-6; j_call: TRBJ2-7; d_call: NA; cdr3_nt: TGTGCCAGCAGCGTTCTACAGGACTACGAGCAGTACTTC; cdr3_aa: CASSVLQDYEQYF
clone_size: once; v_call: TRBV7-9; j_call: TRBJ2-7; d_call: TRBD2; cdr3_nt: TGTGCCAGCAGCCAAAGGGGGCGACTAGCGGGAGACTACGAGCAGTACTTC; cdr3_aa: CASSQRGRLAGDYEQYF
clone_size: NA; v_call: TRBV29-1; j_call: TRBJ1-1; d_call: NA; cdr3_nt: TGCAGCGTTGGCGGCACTGAAGCTTTCTTT; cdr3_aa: CSVGGTEAFF
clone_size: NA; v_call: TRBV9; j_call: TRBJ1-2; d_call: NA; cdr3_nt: TGTGCCAGCAGCGCCAGCGGGACATACAACTACACCTTC; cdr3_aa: CASSASGTYNYTF
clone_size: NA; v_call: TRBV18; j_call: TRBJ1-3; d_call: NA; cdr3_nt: TGTGCCAGCTCACCTGGGGAGTCTGGAAACACCATATATTTT; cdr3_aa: CASSPGESGNTIYF
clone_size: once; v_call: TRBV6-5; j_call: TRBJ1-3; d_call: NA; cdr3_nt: TGTGCCAGCAGTTACTCGGACAGCTCTGGAAACACCATATATTTT; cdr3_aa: CASSYSDSSGNTIYF
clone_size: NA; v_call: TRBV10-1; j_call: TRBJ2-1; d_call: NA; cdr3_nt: TGCGCCAGCAGTGAGTCGGCCCTAGCCGATGAGCAGTTCTTC; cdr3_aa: CASSESALADEQFF
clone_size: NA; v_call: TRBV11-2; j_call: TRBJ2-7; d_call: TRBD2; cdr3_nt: TGTGCCAGCAGCTTAATGGGACTAGCGGGAGTCTACGAGCAGTACTTC; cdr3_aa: CASSLMGLAGVYEQYF
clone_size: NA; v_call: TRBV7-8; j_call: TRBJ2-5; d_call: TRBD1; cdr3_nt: TGTGCCAGCAGCTTAGGTGCGACAGGGGTTGAGACCCAGTACTTC; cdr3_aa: CASSLGATGVETQYF
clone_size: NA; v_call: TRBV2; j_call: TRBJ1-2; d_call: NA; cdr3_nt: TGTGCCCGCTCGTCGGACAGCGGCTATGGCTACACCTTC; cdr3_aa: CARSSDSGYGYTF
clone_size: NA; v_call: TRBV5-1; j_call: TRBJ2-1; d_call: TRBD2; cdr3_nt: TGCGCCAGCAGCTTGTCCTGGGGGGGTTTCCATTACAATGAGCAGTTCTTC; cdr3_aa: CASSLSWGGFHYNEQFF
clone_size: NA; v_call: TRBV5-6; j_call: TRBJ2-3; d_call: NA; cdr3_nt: TGTGCCAGCAGCTTGGAGGGCAGGGTCACAGATACGCAGTATTTT; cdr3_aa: CASSLEGRVTDTQYF
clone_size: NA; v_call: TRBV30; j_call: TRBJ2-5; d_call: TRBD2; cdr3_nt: TGTGCCTGGAGTACCGGACTAGATGGTGAGACCCAGTACTTC; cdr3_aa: CAWSTGLDGETQYF
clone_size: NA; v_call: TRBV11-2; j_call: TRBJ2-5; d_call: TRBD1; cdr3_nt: TGTGCCAGCAGCTCCCGGACAGGGGGTTCAGAGACCCAGTACTTC; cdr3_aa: CASSSRTGGSETQYF
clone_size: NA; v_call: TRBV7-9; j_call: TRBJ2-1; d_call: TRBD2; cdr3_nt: TGTGCCAGCAGCTTATGGGCCAGGGAGGGAAGCTCCTACAATGAGCAGTTCTTC; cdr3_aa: CASSLWAREGSSYNEQFF
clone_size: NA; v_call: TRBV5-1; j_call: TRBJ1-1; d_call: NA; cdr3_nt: TGCGCCAGTCTACAGGGTCCGAACACTGAAGCTTTCTTT; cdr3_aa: CASLQGPNTEAFF
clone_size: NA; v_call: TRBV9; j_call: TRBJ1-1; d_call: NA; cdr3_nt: TGTGCCAGCAGCGCCCAGGGGAACACTGAAGCTTTCTTT; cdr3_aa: CASSAQGNTEAFF
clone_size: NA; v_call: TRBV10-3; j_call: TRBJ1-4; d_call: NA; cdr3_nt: TGTGCCATCAGTGAGTCGTCCAGGGGCGGTGAAAAACTGTTTTTT; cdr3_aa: CAISESSRGGEKLFF
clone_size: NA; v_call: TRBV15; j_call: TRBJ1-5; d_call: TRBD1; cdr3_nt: TGTGCCACCAGCCGGGCCGTAGGGGGCTTTCGCAATCAGCCCCAGCATTTT; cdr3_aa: CATSRAVGGFRNQPQHF
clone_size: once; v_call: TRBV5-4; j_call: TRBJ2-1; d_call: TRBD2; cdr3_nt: TGTGCCAGCAGCTTGGTGGTGGCTAGCGGGGGGGGGAATGAGCAGTTCTTC; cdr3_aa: CASSLVVASGGGNEQFF
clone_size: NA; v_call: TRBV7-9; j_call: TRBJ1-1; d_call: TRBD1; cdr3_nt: TGTGCCAGCAGCTCGAGGGGGCCAGGCACTGAAGCTTTCTTT; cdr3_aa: CASSSRGPGTEAFF
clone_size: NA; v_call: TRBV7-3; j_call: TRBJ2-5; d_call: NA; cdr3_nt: TGTGCCAGCAGCTTAGAGCGCGCTCAAGAGACCCAGTACTTC; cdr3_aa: CASSLERAQETQYF
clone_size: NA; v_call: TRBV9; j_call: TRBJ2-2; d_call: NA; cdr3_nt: TGTGCCAGCAGCCCTCACAGGGTCCCGAACACCGGGGAGCTGTTTTTT; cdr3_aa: CASSPHRVPNTGELFF
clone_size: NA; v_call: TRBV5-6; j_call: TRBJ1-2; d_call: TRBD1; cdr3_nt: TGTGCCAGCAGCTTGGAGGGACAGGGGAACTATGGCTACACCTTC; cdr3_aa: CASSLEGQGNYGYTF
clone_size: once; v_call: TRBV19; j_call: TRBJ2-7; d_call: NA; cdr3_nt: TGTGCCAGTAGCCAACTAGGAGGAATTGCTGTCGAGCAGTACTTC; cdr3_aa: CASSQLGGIAVEQYF
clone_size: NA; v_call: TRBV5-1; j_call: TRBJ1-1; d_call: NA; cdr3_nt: TGCGCCAGCAGCCCCCGAGGGGGTCAGAACACTGAAGCTTTCTTT; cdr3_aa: CASSPRGGQNTEAFF
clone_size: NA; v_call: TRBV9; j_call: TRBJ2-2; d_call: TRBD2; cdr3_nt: TGTGCCAGCAGCGTAACTAGCGGGGGGACGAACACCGGGGAGCTGTTTTTT; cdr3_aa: CASSVTSGGTNTGELFF
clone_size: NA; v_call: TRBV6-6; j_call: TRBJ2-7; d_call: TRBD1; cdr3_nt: TGTGCCAGCAGTTCCCGACAGGGGGCTTACGAGCAGTACTTC; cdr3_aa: CASSSRQGAYEQYF
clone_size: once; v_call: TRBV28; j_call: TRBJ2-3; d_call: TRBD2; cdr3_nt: TGTGCCAGCAGCCCGCCGGGACTAGTGACAGATACGCAGTATTTT; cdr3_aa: CASSPPGLVTDTQYF
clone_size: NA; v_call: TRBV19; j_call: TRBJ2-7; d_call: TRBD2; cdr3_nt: TGTGCCAGTAGTATAACTAGCGGGTACGAGCAGTACTTC; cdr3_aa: CASSITSGYEQYF
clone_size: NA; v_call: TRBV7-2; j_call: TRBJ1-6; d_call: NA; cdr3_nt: TGTGCCAGCAGCTCCACTTCCCGGGGTTCACCCCTCCACTTT; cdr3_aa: CASSSTSRGSPLHF
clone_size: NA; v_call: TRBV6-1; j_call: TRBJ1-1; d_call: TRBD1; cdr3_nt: TGTGCCAGCTCCTACGGGACAGGGGGCACTGAAGCTTTCTTT; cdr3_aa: CASSYGTGGTEAFF
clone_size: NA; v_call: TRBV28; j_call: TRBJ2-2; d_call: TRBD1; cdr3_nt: TGTGCCAGCAGTTCTACTTTTCAGGGGGCCCTCGCCGGGGAGCTGTTTTTT; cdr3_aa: CASSSTFQGALAGELFF
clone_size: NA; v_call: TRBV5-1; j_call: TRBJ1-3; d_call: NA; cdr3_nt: TGCGCCAGCAGCTTGAAAGCGGCTGGAAACACCATATATTTT; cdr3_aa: CASSLKAAGNTIYF
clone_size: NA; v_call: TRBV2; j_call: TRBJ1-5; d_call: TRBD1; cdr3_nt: TGTGCCAGCAGTCCCGACAGGGGCCCCCAGCCCCAGCATTTT; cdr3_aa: CASSPDRGPQPQHF
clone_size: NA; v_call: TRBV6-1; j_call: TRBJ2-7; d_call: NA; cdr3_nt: TGTGCCAGCAGTGGCCAGGGGTTGTACGAGCAGTACTTC; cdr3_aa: CASSGQGLYEQYF
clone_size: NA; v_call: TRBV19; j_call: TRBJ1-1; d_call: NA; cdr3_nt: TGTGCCAGTAGTCTAACTTTACAGGGGAACACTGAAGCTTTCTTT; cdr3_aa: CASSLTLQGNTEAFF
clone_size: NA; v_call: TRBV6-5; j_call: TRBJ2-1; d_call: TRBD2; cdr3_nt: TGTGCCAGCATCAAAAGGGCTAGCGGGACTGGTGAGCAGTTCTTC; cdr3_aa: CASIKRASGTGEQFF
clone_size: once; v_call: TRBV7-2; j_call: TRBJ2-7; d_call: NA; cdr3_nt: TGTGCCAGCAGCTTGGCCTCTGGCCGACTGAGCTCCTACGAGCAGTACTTC; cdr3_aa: CASSLASGRLSSYEQYF
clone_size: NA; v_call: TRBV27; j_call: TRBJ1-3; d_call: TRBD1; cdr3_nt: TGTGCCAGCAGTTTACGACCACCCCTTGGACAGGGGCAATCTGGAAACACCATATATTTT; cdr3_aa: CASSLRPPLGQGQSGNTIYF
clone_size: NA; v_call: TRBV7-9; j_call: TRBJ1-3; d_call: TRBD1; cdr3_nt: TGTGCCAGCAGCTCGGGACAGGGTACGTCTGGAAACACCATATATTTT; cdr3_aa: CASSSGQGTSGNTIYF
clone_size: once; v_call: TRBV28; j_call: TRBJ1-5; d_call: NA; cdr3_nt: TGTGCCAGCCGGACCGGGACATTGAATCAGCCCCAGCATTTT; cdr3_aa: CASRTGTLNQPQHF
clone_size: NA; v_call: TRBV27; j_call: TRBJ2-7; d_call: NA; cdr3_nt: TGTGCCAGCAGTCCCCAGGGGCAGTACTTC; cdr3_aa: CASSPQGQYF
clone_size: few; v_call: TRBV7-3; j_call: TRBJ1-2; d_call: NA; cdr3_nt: TGTGCCAGCAGCTTCTCTTCCGGGAAGGAGTATGGCTACACCTTC; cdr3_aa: CASSFSSGKEYGYTF
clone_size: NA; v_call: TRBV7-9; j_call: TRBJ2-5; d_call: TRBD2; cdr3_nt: TGTGCCAGCAGCCCGATGTGGGGGGAGGGAGAGACCCAGTACTTC; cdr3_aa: CASSPMWGEGETQYF
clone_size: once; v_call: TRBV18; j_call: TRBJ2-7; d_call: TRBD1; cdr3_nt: TGTGCCAGCTCACCACGGACAGGGTCTCTCCACGAGCAGTACTTC; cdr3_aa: CASSPRTGSLHEQYF
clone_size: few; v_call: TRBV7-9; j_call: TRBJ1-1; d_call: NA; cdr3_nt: TGTGCCAGCAGCTTAGCGGGACACTACACTGAAGCTTTCTTT; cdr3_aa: CASSLAGHYTEAFF